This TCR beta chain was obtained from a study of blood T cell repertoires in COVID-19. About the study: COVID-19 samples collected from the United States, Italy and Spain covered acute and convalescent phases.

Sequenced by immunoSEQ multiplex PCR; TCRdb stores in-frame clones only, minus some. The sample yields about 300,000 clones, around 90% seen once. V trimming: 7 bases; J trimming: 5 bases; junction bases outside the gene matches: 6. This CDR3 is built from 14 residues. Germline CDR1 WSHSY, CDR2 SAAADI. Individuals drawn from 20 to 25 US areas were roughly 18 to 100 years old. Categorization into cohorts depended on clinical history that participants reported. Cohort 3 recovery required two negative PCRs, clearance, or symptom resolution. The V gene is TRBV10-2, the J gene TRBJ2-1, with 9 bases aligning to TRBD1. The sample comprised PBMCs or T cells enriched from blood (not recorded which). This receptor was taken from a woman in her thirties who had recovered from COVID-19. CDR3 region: CASMRTGVHNEQFF. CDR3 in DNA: TGCGCCAGCATGAGGACAGGGGTCCACAATGAGCAGTTCTTC.